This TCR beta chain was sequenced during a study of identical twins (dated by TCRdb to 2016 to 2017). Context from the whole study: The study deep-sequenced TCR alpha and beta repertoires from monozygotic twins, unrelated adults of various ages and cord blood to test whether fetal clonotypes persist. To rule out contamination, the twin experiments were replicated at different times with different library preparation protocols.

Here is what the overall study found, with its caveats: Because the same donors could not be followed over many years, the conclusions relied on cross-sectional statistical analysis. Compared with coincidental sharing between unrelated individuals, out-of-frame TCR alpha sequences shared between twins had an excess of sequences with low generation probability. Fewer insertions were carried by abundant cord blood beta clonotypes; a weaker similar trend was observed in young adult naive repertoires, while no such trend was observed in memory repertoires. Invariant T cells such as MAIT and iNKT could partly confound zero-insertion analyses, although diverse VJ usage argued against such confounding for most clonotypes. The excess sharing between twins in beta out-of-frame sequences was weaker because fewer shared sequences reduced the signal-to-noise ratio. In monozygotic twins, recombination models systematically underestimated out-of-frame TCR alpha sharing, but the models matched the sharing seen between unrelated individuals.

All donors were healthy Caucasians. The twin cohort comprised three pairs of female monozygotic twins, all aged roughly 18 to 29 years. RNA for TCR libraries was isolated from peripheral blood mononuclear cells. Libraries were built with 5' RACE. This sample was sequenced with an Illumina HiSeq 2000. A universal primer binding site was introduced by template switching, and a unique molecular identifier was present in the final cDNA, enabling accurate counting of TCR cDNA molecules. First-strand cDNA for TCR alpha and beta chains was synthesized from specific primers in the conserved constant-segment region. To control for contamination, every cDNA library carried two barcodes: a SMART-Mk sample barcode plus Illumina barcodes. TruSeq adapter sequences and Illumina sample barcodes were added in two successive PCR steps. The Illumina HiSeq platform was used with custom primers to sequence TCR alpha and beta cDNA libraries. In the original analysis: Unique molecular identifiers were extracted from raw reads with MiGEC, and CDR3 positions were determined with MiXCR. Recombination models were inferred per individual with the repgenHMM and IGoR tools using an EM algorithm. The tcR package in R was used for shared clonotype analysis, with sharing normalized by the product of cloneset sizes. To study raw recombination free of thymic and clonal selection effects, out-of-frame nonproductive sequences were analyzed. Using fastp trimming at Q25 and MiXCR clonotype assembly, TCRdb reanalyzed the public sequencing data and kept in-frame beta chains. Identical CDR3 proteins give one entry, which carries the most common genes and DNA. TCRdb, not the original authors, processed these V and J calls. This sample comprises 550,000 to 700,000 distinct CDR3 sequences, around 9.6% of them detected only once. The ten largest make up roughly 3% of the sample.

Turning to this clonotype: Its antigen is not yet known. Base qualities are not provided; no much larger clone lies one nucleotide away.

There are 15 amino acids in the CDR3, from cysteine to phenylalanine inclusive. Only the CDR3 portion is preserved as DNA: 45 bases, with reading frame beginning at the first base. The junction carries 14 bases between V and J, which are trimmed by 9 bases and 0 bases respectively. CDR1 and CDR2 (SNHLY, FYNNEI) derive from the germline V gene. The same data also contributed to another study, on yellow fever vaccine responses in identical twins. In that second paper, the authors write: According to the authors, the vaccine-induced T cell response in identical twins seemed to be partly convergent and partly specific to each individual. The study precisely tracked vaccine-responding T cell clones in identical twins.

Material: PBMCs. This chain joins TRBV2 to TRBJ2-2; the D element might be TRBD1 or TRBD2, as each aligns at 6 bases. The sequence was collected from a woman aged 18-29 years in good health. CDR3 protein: CASRGTTTNTGELFF. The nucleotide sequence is TGTGCCAGTCGCGGGACAACCACGAACACCGGGGAGCTGTTTTTT.